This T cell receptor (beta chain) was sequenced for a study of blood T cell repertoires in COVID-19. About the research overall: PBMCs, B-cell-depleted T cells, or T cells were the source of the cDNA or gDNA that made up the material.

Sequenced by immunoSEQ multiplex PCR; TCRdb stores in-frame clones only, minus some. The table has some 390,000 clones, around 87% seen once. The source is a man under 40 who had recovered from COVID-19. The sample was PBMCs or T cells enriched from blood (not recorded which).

This CDR3 is CASSLAGQGAHEQYF. CDR3 bases: TGTGCCAGCAGCTTGGCCGGTCAGGGGGCACACGAGCAGTACTTC. V is TRBV5-4 and J is TRBJ2-7, with 8 bases that match TRBD1. This CDR3 region has 15 residues. Trimming took 0 bases from V and 5 from J; bases not matched to a gene: 7. Germline CDR1 is SGHNT and CDR2 is YYREEE (reference sequence).